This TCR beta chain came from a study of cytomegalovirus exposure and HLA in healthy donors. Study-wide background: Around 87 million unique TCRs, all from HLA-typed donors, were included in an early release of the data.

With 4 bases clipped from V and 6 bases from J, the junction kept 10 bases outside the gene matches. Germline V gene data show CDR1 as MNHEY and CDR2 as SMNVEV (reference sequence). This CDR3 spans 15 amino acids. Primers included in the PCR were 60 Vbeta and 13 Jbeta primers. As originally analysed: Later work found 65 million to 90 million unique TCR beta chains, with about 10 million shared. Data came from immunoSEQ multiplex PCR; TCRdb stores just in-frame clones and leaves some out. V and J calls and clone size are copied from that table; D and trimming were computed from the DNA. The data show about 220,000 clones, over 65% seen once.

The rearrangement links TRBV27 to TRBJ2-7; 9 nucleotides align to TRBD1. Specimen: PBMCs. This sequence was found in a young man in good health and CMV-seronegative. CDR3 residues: CASSWSGTGSFEQYF. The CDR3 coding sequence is TGTGCCAGCAGTTGGTCCGGGACAGGGTCATTCGAGCAGTACTTC.